One and the same sample provided the 23 T cell receptor beta chains below, sequenced in a study of T cell changes during pregnancy in multiple sclerosis. The data were produced by immunoSEQ multiplex PCR, yet TCRdb's version contains in-frame clones alone and is incomplete. Of around 31,000 clones listed, about 93% are singletons. This material consisted of CD4+ T cells from peripheral blood mononuclear cells, taken in the second trimester of pregnancy. Source of these receptors: a female donor with multiple sclerosis, enrolled in a pregnancy study.

As concerns this clone: The junction departs from the called germline gene at one end, perhaps through a read error. V gene TRBV19 combines with J gene TRBJ1-5; no clear D. The germline gives CDR1 LNHDA, CDR2 SQIVND (reference sequence). The CDR3 loop spans 12 amino acids. The CDR3 DNA is TGTGCCAGTAAGTCCCCGCCAAGCCCCCCGGATTTT. It encodes CASKSPPSPPDF.

The V call is TRBV6-5, the J call TRBJ1-5, with D possibly matching TRBD1 (5 bases). Germline V gene data show CDR1 as MNHEY and CDR2 as SVGAGI. The germline V and J ends were trimmed by 4 bases and 2 bases, with 15 bases remaining between them. The CDR3 consists of 16 residues. This CDR3 is CASSSRGRRGNQPQHF. CDR3 coding DNA: TGTGCCAGCAGTTCCCGAGGACGCAGGGGCAATCAGCCCCAGCATTTT.

This chain joins TRBV5-1 and TRBJ2-1; D not certain. The germline gives CDR1 SGHRS, CDR2 YFSETQ. V dropped 0 bases and J dropped 6 bases, with 10 bases sitting between them. The CDR3 sequence is 14 residues long. CDR3 nucleotide sequence: TGCGCCAGCAGCTTGGCCGGCGGAACCAATGAGCAGTTCTTC. This sequence encodes CASSLAGGTNEQFF.

The chain uses TRBV7-2 and TRBJ1-2, with D hard to call. This CDR3 is built from 13 residues. Germline-derived CDR1 and CDR2 are SGHTA and FQGNSA. Trimming cost V 5 bases and J 8 bases, with 15 bases left between them. The CDR3 nucleotides are TGTGCCAGCAGCACCGGACTCCTCGAGGGCTACACCTTC. Its protein product is CASSTGLLEGYTF. Drawing the rest from reference TRBV7-2 and TRBJ1-2, the complete variable domain is GAGVSQSPSNKVTEKGKDVELRCDPISGHTALYWYRQSLGQGLEFLIYFQGNSAPDKSGLPSDRFSAERTGGSVSTLTIQRTQQEDSAVYLCASSTGLLEGYTFGSGTRLTVV.

The rearrangement links TRBV6-1 to TRBJ2-7; 9 nucleotides line up with TRBD1. V lost 3 bases to trimming and J lost 0 bases; unmatched junction nucleotides: 6. Germline values: CDR1 MNHNS, CDR2 SASEGT. The CDR3 length is 16 residues. The CDR3 nucleotides read TGTGCCAGCAGTGACCCGGGACAGGGAGGCTCCTACGAGCAGTACTTC. Its protein is CASSDPGQGGSYEQYF.

V usage is TRBV19 and J usage is TRBJ1-2, with 8 bases matching TRBD1. The germline V gene encodes CDR1 LNHDA and CDR2 SQIVND (reference sequence). Trimming removed 3 bases from V and 7 bases from J; junction bases left unmatched: 1. This CDR3 has 12 amino acids. The DNA for the CDR3 is TGTGCCAGTAGTATGACAGGGGTTGGCTACACCTTC. It yields the protein CASSMTGVGYTF.

CDR3 sequence: CASSPRTGGWQYF. The CDR3, as DNA: TGCGCCAGCAGCCCGAGGACAGGAGGCTGGCAGTACTTC. The V call is TRBV5-1, the J call TRBJ2-7; 7 nucleotides agree with TRBD1. With 4 bases clipped from V and 9 bases from J, the junction kept 10 bases outside the gene matches. Looked up from germline, CDR1 is SGHRS and CDR2 is YFSETQ. CDR3 length: 13 residues.

The V call is TRBV14, the J call TRBJ2-5; 9 bases align to TRBD1. The CDR3 sequence is 16 residues long. The V segment lost 3 bases and the J segment 5 bases; nucleotides outside the gene matches: 10. The germline V gene has CDR1 SGHDN and CDR2 FVKESK. The CDR3 region has the DNA TGTGCCAGCAGCCAGGCTGGGACAGGGCTGCGGGAGACCCAGTACTTC. Its translation: CASSQAGTGLRETQYF.

This sequence joins TRBV10-2 and TRBJ2-7; TRBD2 matches 14 bases. The CDR3 runs 15 residues. The J segment lost 3 bases and the V segment lost 6 bases, leaving 4 bases of the junction unmatched. From germline, CDR1 is WSHSY and CDR2 SAAADI. The CDR3 sequence: CASRGLAGVFYEQYF. The DNA of the CDR3 is TGCGCCAGCAGGGGACTAGCGGGAGTATTCTACGAGCAGTACTTC.

The genes are TRBV6-1 and TRBJ2-5, with 13 positions matching TRBD2. The CDR3 runs 17 residues. V lost 3 bases to trimming and J lost 4 bases; unmatched junction nucleotides: 8. Germline-derived CDR1 and CDR2 are MNHNS and SASEGT. The CDR3 spells CASSEFGLAGDRETQYF. The CDR3 DNA reads as TGTGCCAGCAGTGAGTTCGGACTAGCGGGAGATCGAGAGACCCAGTACTTC.

This chain uses TRBV5-1 with TRBJ2-2; the match to TRBD2 covers 14 bases. CDR1 is SGHRS, CDR2 YFSETQ, per germline. The CDR3 length is 17 residues. V dropped 0 bases and J dropped 4; count of bases not matched to a gene: 2. The CDR3 DNA reads as TGCGCCAGCAGCTTGGGACTAGCGGGAGGGGGCACCGGGGAGCTGTTTTTT. Protein product: CASSLGLAGGGTGELFF.

The rearrangement links TRBV19 to TRBJ1-5, with TRBD1 matching over 8 bases. CDR3 size: 14 residues. Germline CDR1 reads LNHDA; CDR2 reads SQIVND (reference sequence). V dropped 5 bases and J dropped 1; count of bases not matched to a gene: 1. The CDR3 is CASSDRGSNQPQHF. The CDR3 DNA follows: TGTGCCAGTAGTGACAGGGGAAGCAATCAGCCCCAGCATTTT.

V is TRBV4-1 and J is TRBJ2-1; D may be TRBD2 (5 bases). The CDR3 runs 12 residues. Trimming pared 6 bases from V and 8 bases from J, leaving 11 bases between. Germline V gene sequence: CDR1 MGHRA, CDR2 YSYEKL. CDR3 nucleotides: TGCGCCAGCAGACATAATAGCGATGAGCAGTTCTTC. Protein product: CASRHNSDEQFF.

The chain joins TRBV2 to TRBJ1-2, with D hard to call. Germline V gene data show CDR1 as SNHLY and CDR2 as FYNNEI. V lost 5 bases and J lost 4, with 11 bases in between. CDR3 length: 13 amino acids. The DNA for the CDR3 is TGTGCCAGCAGTCAGGCCACGCTCTATGGCTACACCTTC. This sequence encodes CASSQATLYGYTF.

The rearrangement joins TRBV7-9 to TRBJ2-2, with 11 positions matching TRBD2. CDR1 and CDR2 (germline): SEHNR, FQNEAQ (reference sequence). J lost 6 bases, V lost 4 bases, and 16 bases had no gene match. The CDR3 is 19 residues long. The CDR3 bases are TGTGCCAGCAGCTCACCGAGGGGGACTAGCGGAACAAGGGCCGGGGAGCTGTTTTTT. Translation: CASSSPRGTSGTRAGELFF.

This chain links TRBV13 with TRBJ2-1, with TRBD2 as a possible D gene (5 bases). The CDR3 contains 14 residues. V shed 7 bases and J shed 2 bases, with 12 bases lying between them. Germline values: CDR1 PRHDT, CDR2 FYEKMQ (reference sequence). This CDR3 is CASIGRSAYNEQFF. DNA for the CDR3: TGTGCCAGCATAGGTCGTAGCGCCTACAATGAGCAGTTCTTC.

The rearrangement uses TRBV14 and TRBJ1-1, with 10 bases lining up with TRBD1. CDR1 and CDR2 (germline): SGHDN, FVKESK. The CDR3 sequence is 16 residues long. The J segment lost 4 bases and the V segment lost 5 bases, leaving 10 bases of the junction unmatched. CDR3 in amino acids: CASSLRTGGVSTEAFF. DNA of the CDR3: TGTGCCAGCAGCTTACGGACAGGGGGTGTGAGCACTGAAGCTTTCTTT.

The rearrangement joins TRBV6-1 to TRBJ2-1; possibly TRBD2 for D (6 bases). This CDR3 is built from 14 residues. Germline V lookup: CDR1 MNHNS, CDR2 SASEGT. V was shortened by 4 bases and J by 4 bases, with 11 bases between the two germline ends. The CDR3 loop is CASSVGGLYNEQFF. The CDR3 DNA follows: TGTGCCAGCAGTGTGGGCGGACTATACAATGAGCAGTTCTTC.

The rearrangement uses TRBV5-4 and TRBJ2-2; tentatively, D is TRBD2 (5 bases). Per the germline V gene, CDR1 is SGHNT and CDR2 is YYREEE (reference sequence). The CDR3 length is 17 residues. The germline V and J ends were trimmed by 0 bases and 5 bases, with 17 bases remaining between them. The CDR3 loop is CASSLARHSPGTGELFF. CDR3 DNA sequence: TGTGCCAGCAGCTTGGCGAGGCACAGCCCGGGAACCGGGGAGCTGTTTTTT.

The chain carries TRBV13 and TRBJ2-1, with 9 positions matching TRBD2. The CDR3 length is 16 residues. The germline gives CDR1 PRHDT, CDR2 FYEKMQ (reference sequence). V lost 4 bases and J lost 3; bases outside the gene matches: 7. CDR3 nucleotides: TGTGCCAGCAGCTCCTCCGGGACTAGCAGCTACAATGAGCAGTTCTTC. Encoded protein: CASSSSGTSSYNEQFF.

This clone was detected once. V usage is TRBV7-6 and J usage is TRBJ2-2; the match to TRBD1 covers 7 bases. The J segment lost 5 bases and the V segment lost 4 bases, leaving 7 bases of the junction unmatched. The CDR3 sequence is 15 residues long. CDR1 is SGHVS, CDR2 FNYEAQ, per germline. The CDR3 DNA reads TGTGCCAGCAGCTCACAGGGGTTAGGGACCGGGGAGCTGTTTTTT. Its translation is CASSSQGLGTGELFF.

This chain uses TRBV6-6 with TRBJ1-1; possible D gene TRBD1, 5 bases. This CDR3 has 15 residues. The V and J ends lost 5 bases and 4 bases respectively, with 17 bases between them. Germline CDR1 is MNHNY and CDR2 is SVGAGI (reference sequence). CDR3 protein: CASSPPREMGTEAFF. DNA for the CDR3: TGTGCCAGCAGTCCACCCAGGGAAATGGGCACTGAAGCTTTCTTT.

The genes are TRBV7-9 and TRBJ1-4; the match to TRBD1 covers 7 bases. The V gene's germline CDR1 is SEHNR and CDR2 FQNEAQ (reference sequence). The length of the CDR3 is 15 residues. V dropped 0 bases and J dropped 7; count of bases not matched to a gene: 5. Here the CDR3 reads CASSLAQGSREKLFF. The CDR3 DNA sequence: TGTGCCAGCAGCTTAGCACAGGGGAGTCGTGAAAAACTGTTTTTT.